This TCR beta chain stems from a study of Ad26.COV2.S vaccination and SARS-CoV-2 variants. Treatment denoted: some 20 received Ad26.COV2.S at low or high dose, single or two shots; several received placebo; per-sample allocation not given. Day 63 following the first vaccine or placebo injection was when the samples were taken. This clone has a handful of counts. Libraries were prepared by immunoSEQ multiplex PCR; TCRdb keeps only in-frame clonotypes and omits some of them. This sample carries fewer than 900,000 clones, 89% of them seen once, and the ten largest clones take approximately 1.5%. Germline V gene sequence: CDR1 SGHNT, CDR2 YYREEE (reference sequence). There are 12 residues in the CDR3. Trimming removed 1 base from V and 9 bases from J, with 8 bases in between.

This chain links TRBV5-4 with TRBJ2-1, with D possibly being TRBD2 (6 bases). The clonotype was recovered from a person aged 18-60 years who received the Ad26.COV2.S COVID-19 vaccine or a placebo. The sample was peripheral blood, taken in a trial of Ad26.COV2.S vaccine versus placebo. Here the CDR3 DNA reads TGTGCCAGCAGCTTGTCGACTAGTGAGCAGTTCTTC. Amino acid sequence: CASSLSTSEQFF.